The 13 T cell receptor beta chains below were found in one sample sequenced in a study of CD8+ T cells in alopecia areata. Following RNA extraction, reverse transcription yielded cDNA that acted as the sequencing template. Profiled with immunoSEQ multiplex PCR; TCRdb holds only in-frame clones, not every one. The sample records over 100,000 clones, about 60% being singletons. Treatment defined: oral pan-JAK inhibitor, 5-10 mg twice daily. Here the sequenced sample was CD8+ T cells sorted from blood, taken at week 24, from a patient treated with tofacitinib. The receptors come from a human donor with alopecia areata.

This clone occurred a few times. The gene calls are TRBV4-2 and TRBJ2-2, with D tentatively TRBD2 (5 bases). CDR3 length: 18 amino acids. Germline V gene lookup returns CDR1 LGHNA and CDR2 YNFKEQ. The V and J ends lost 0 bases and 1 base respectively, with 15 bases between them. CDR3 nucleotides: TGTGCCAGCAGCCAAGATGGGTCTGGCGGGCGGAACACCGGGGAGCTGTTTTTT. Its protein product is CASSQDGSGGRNTGELFF.

This clone was found a few times. The chain couples TRBV5-1 to TRBJ2-7; no clear D gene. The ends were cut back, 2 bases at V and 4 bases at J, with 10 bases in the middle. This CDR3 comprises 13 residues. The germline V gene has CDR1 SGHRS and CDR2 YFSETQ. As DNA, the CDR3 is TGCGCCAGCAGCTTAGGTATGTTTTACGAGCAGTACTTC. Translation: CASSLGMFYEQYF.

The rearrangement links TRBV7-9 to TRBJ2-1; TRBD2 is a possible D gene (6 bases). Trimming shortened V by 5 bases and J by 4 bases, and 18 bases separated the two germline ends. Germline V gene sequence: CDR1 SEHNR, CDR2 FQNEAQ (reference sequence). The CDR3 is made up of 16 amino acids. Written as DNA, the CDR3 is TGTGCCAGCAGCATGGGACTCTTAAGCCCTTACAATGAGCAGTTCTTC. Encoded protein: CASSMGLLSPYNEQFF.

This clone was picked up a small number of times. The CDR3 DNA is TGTGCCAGCAGCTTAGGGGACGACCCTTCCGAGCAGTACTTC. Translated: CASSLGDDPSEQYF. The V and J genes are TRBV13 and TRBJ2-7; D gene unclear. Trimming stripped 0 bases from V and 6 bases from J, with 12 bases between. This CDR3 region has 14 residues. Germline-derived CDR1 and CDR2 are PRHDT and FYEKMQ (reference sequence).

The genes are TRBV7-3 and TRBJ1-1; unclear D gene. This CDR3 is built from 14 residues. Germline V lookup: CDR1 SGHTA, CDR2 FQGTGA. Trimming took off 0 bases at V and 7 bases at J, with 12 bases between the two ends. The CDR3 loop is CASSLTEEAVEAFF. CDR3 sequence (DNA): TGTGCCAGCAGCTTAACGGAGGAGGCCGTTGAAGCTTTCTTT.

This clone turned up a few times. This chain joins TRBV5-6 and TRBJ2-7; no firm D call. This CDR3 region has 14 residues. CDR1 is SGHDT and CDR2 is YYEEEE in the germline V gene. V was trimmed by 4 bases and J by 4 bases, leaving 15 bases between them. This chain's CDR3 is CASSDIGLDYEQYF. The CDR3 DNA is TGTGCCAGCAGCGACATCGGGCTGGATTACGAGCAGTACTTC.

This clone has only one observation. The CDR3 DNA sequence: TGTGCCAGCAGCCGACAGGGTGGCAATCAGCCCCAGCATTTT. Its translation: CASSRQGGNQPQHF. This chain uses TRBV28 with TRBJ1-5; 7 bases align to TRBD1. CDR3 length: 14 amino acids. CDR1 and CDR2 from the germline V gene are MDHEN and SYDVKM. After removal of 6 bases from V and 2 bases from J, the junction contained 4 bases not matched to a gene.

The J gene is TRBJ1-5, the V gene TRBV27; TRBD1 might be the D (5 bases). The CDR3 consists of 16 residues. V dropped 3 bases and J dropped 2 bases, with 14 bases sitting between them. CDR1 and CDR2 from the germline V gene are MNHEY and SMNVEV (reference sequence). The CDR3 coding sequence is TGTGCCAGCAGTTTCGGCCCGGGGACCGGCAATCAGCCCCAGCATTTT. Translating it yields CASSFGPGTGNQPQHF.

The rearrangement joins TRBV2 to TRBJ2-3; 12 nucleotides align to TRBD2. Germline loops: CDR1 SNHLY, CDR2 FYNNEI. CDR3 length: 15 residues. Trimming at V came to 5 bases and at J to 5 bases, leaving 5 bases not matched to a gene. The CDR3 DNA is TGTGCCAGCAGTACGACTAGCGGGGGAGGAGATACGCAGTATTTT. Its protein is CASSTTSGGGDTQYF.

This chain connects TRBV14 to TRBJ2-1, with D hard to call. This CDR3 spans 16 amino acids. V lost 0 bases, J lost 4 bases, and 13 bases lay in between. The germline gives CDR1 SGHDN, CDR2 FVKESK. The CDR3 region is CASSQDGEGWYNEQFF. Here the CDR3 DNA reads TGTGCCAGCAGCCAAGATGGGGAAGGGTGGTACAATGAGCAGTTCTTC. Based on the CDR3 plus reference TRBV14 and TRBJ2-1, the full variable domain is EAGVTQFPSHSVIEKGQTVTLRCDPISGHDNLYWYRRVMGKEIKFLLHFVKESKQDESGMPNNRFLAERTGGTYSTLKVQPAELEDSGVYFCASSQDGEGWYNEQFFGPGTRLTVL.

The J gene is TRBJ2-6, the V gene TRBV30; perhaps D is TRBD1 or TRBD2 (6 bases each). V dropped 3 bases and J dropped 0 bases, with 18 bases sitting between them. The CDR3 runs to 18 residues. Germline CDR1 GTSNPN, CDR2 SVGIG (reference sequence). The CDR3 coding sequence is TGTGCCTGGAGGTTCCGGGGGCCCCCTTACTCTGGGGCCAACGTCCTGACTTTC. Amino acids: CAWRFRGPPYSGANVLTF.

The rearrangement links TRBV4-2 to TRBJ2-5, with a possible D match to TRBD2 (6 bases). Per the germline V gene, CDR1 is LGHNA and CDR2 is YNFKEQ. V lost 3 bases to trimming and J lost 8 bases, with 13 bases between them. The CDR3 spans 13 residues. CDR3 protein: CASSQGLSPTQYF. The CDR3, as DNA: TGTGCCAGCAGCCAGGGACTCTCCCCTACCCAGTACTTC.

This chain links TRBV11-2 with TRBJ2-3; the D is unclear. The CDR3 has 13 residues. The V and J ends lost 2 bases and 6 bases respectively, with 9 bases between them. Germline V lookup: CDR1 SGHAT, CDR2 FQNNGV. The CDR3 DNA is TGTGCCAGCAGCTTACAGGTAGTCGATACGCAGTATTTT. Protein: CASSLQVVDTQYF.